The 24 T cell receptor beta chains below were found in one sample sequenced in a study of T cell repertoires in cytomegalovirus infection. TCRdb recomputed calls from the reads with MiXCR, one row per CDR3 protein. The table includes 680,000 or so distinct CDR3 sequences, approximately 40% detected once. The specimen sequenced was PBMCs. These receptors were taken from a human donor in good health (CMV status not recorded). Some clones in this sample may be carry-over from other donors' samples.

This clonotype turned up a few times. This chain links TRBV6-1 with TRBJ2-7, with 8 bases lining up with TRBD1. The CDR3 consists of 13 residues. From germline, CDR1 is MNHNS and CDR2 SASEGT. V dropped 3 bases and J dropped 3; count of bases not matched to a gene: 1. Here the CDR3 DNA reads TGTGCCAGCAGTGATGGACAGGGCTACGAGCAGTACTTC. As protein: CASSDGQGYEQYF.

This clonotype has a handful of counts. This chain uses TRBV27 with TRBJ1-2; tentatively, D is TRBD1 (5 bases). The V end lost 5 bases, the J end lost 4 bases, and 17 bases lay between the germline ends. This CDR3 comprises 15 residues. Germline V lookup: CDR1 MNHEY, CDR2 SMNVEV (reference sequence). CDR3 protein: CASSPWDGITYGYTF. The CDR3 region has the DNA TGTGCCAGCAGTCCTTGGGACGGAATAACCTATGGCTACACCTTC.

Details on this clonotype: At one of its ends the junction is not consistent with the germline gene, which may arise from a read error. The chain has TRBV7-2 and TRBJ2-3; maybe TRBD2 (5 bases). The CDR3 runs to 15 residues. Germline loops: CDR1 SGHTA, CDR2 FQGNSA. Here the CDR3 reads CASSPGLSSTDTKYF. In DNA form, the CDR3 reads TGTGCCAGCAGCCCCGGACTTTCTAGCACAGATACGAAGTATTTT.

The genes are TRBV4-1 and TRBJ2-3, with D uncertain. CDR3 size: 14 residues. Germline values: CDR1 MGHRA, CDR2 YSYEKL. Trimming removed 0 bases at V and 4 bases at J, with 8 bases between. The CDR3 spells CASSQDISADTQYF. The CDR3 coding sequence is TGCGCCAGCAGCCAAGATATATCGGCAGATACGCAGTATTTT.

This clonotype was counted many times. This rearrangement joins TRBV7-2 to TRBJ1-5; 10 bases are shared with TRBD1. Germline V CDR1 and CDR2: SGHTA, FQGNSA. The length of the CDR3 is 15 residues. Trimming cost V 4 bases and J 4 bases; bases outside gene matches: 4. Here the CDR3 DNA reads TGTGCCAGCAGCTCAAGACAGGGGGCGAATCAGCCCCAGCATTTT. Its protein is CASSSRQGANQPQHF.

V and J are TRBV19 and TRBJ2-3; 11 positions match TRBD2. Losses at the gene ends were 7 bases for V and 2 bases for J; bases not matched to a gene: 8. CDR3 length equals 16 residues. Per germline, CDR1 LNHDA and CDR2 SQIVND (reference sequence). CDR3 sequence: CASKPRLAGTTDTQYF. The CDR3 bases are TGTGCCAGTAAACCCAGACTAGCGGGGACCACAGATACGCAGTATTTT.

CDR3 sequence: CAISVGYYGYTF. The DNA of the CDR3 is TGTGCCATCAGCGTAGGGTACTATGGCTACACCTTC. The chain couples TRBV10-3 to TRBJ1-2, with D unresolved. Germline V CDR1 and CDR2: ENHRY, SYGVKD. The CDR3 contains 12 residues. V was clipped by 6 bases and J by 3 bases, with 8 bases between them.

This chain uses TRBV5-1 with TRBJ1-5; D gene uncertain. CDR1 is SGHRS and CDR2 is YFSETQ in the germline V gene. CDR3 length equals 13 residues. V lost 1 base and J lost 6, with 8 bases in between. The DNA for the CDR3 is TGCGCCAGCAGCTTGCAGACGGGTCAGCCCCAGCATTTT. Translating it yields CASSLQTGQPQHF.

The chain joins TRBV28 to TRBJ2-3; maybe TRBD1 (6 bases). The germline CDR1 and CDR2 sequences are MDHEN and SYDVKM. V was cut by 5 bases and J by 0 bases, with 15 bases left in between. CDR3 length: 16 amino acids. The CDR3 loop is CASSLQGFSSTDTQYF. CDR3 sequence (DNA): TGTGCCAGCAGTCTACAGGGCTTTTCTAGCACAGATACGCAGTATTTT.

The rearrangement uses TRBV5-5 and TRBJ2-7, with D unclear. Germline V gene data show CDR1 as SGHKS and CDR2 as YYEKEE (reference sequence). Deletions cut 0 bases from V and 3 bases from J, with 7 bases between. The CDR3 has 13 residues. CDR3 coding DNA: TGTGCCAGCAGCTTGGACATCTTCTACGAGCAGTACTTC. This encodes CASSLDIFYEQYF.

This clonotype was observed a handful of times. The rearrangement uses TRBV6-1 and TRBJ1-1, with TRBD1 matching 7 bases. V lost 6 bases and J lost 1; bases outside the gene matches: 5. Germline loops: CDR1 MNHNS, CDR2 SASEGT. This CDR3 comprises 14 residues. CDR3 DNA: TGTGCCAGCAGACTACAGGGGCGGAACACTGAAGCTTTCTTT. It encodes CASRLQGRNTEAFF.

This chain links TRBV6-6 with TRBJ1-5; maybe TRBD1 (5 bases). Germline values: CDR1 MNHNY, CDR2 SVGAGI (reference sequence). The CDR3 runs to 15 residues. The V end was cut by 6 bases, the J end by 6 bases, with 18 bases between. Here the CDR3 reads CASSYDGTPSQPQHF. The CDR3 region has the DNA TGTGCCAGCAGCTACGACGGGACTCCGAGTCAGCCCCAGCATTTT.

The rearrangement joins TRBV7-8 to TRBJ2-5; 9 bases fit TRBD1. The CDR3 length is 17 residues. CDR1 is SGHVS, CDR2 FQNEAQ, per germline. V lost 1 base and J lost 0; bases outside the gene matches: 6. The CDR3 DNA sequence: TGTGCCAGCAGCTTAGTTTTAGGGGACAGGGACCAAGAGACCCAGTACTTC. This encodes CASSLVLGDRDQETQYF.

The chain recombines TRBV10-2 with TRBJ1-1; TRBD1 agrees at 12 bases. V shed 10 bases and J 1 base; nucleotides not matched to a gene: 10. This CDR3 spans 16 amino acids. Germline CDR1 WSHSY, CDR2 SAAADI. The CDR3 reads CATGRDRGPGNTEAFF. CDR3 DNA sequence: TGCGCCACCGGCCGGGACAGGGGGCCCGGGAACACTGAAGCTTTCTTT.

This clonotype was detected many times. The chain joins TRBV6-1 to TRBJ2-2; possibly TRBD1 or TRBD2 for D (6 bases each). There are 16 residues in the CDR3. CDR1 is MNHNS and CDR2 is SASEGT in the germline V gene. V lost 4 bases and J lost 1, with 13 bases in between. This CDR3 reads CASSVNRGVNTGELFF. The CDR3, as DNA: TGTGCCAGCAGTGTAAATAGGGGGGTGAACACCGGGGAGCTGTTTTTT.

The chain has TRBV28 and TRBJ2-1; 13 bases align to TRBD2. The V gene end was trimmed by 5 bases and the J gene end by 7 bases; junction bases not matched to a gene: 5. CDR1 MDHEN and CDR2 SYDVKM come from the germline V gene. The CDR3 spans 15 residues. The CDR3, as DNA: TGTGCCAGCAGTCCATGGACTAGCGGGGGAAATGAGCAGTTCTTC. Translating gives CASSPWTSGGNEQFF. Complete variable domain (other parts from reference TRBV28 and TRBJ2-1): DVKVTQSSRYLVKRTGEKVFLECVQDMDHENMFWYRQDPGLGLRLIYFSYDVKMKEKGDIPEGYSVSREKKERFSLILESASTNQTSMYLCASSPWTSGGNEQFFGPGTRLTVL.

This chain connects TRBV7-2 to TRBJ1-1; 7 bases are shared with TRBD1. Germline CDR1 reads SGHTA; CDR2 reads FQGNSA. Trimming removed 2 bases from V and 10 bases from J; junction bases left unmatched: 7. The CDR3 runs to 13 residues. CDR3 sequence (DNA): TGTGCCAGCAGCTTATTCCGACAGGGTGGAGCTTTCTTT. Its translation: CASSLFRQGGAFF.

V usage is TRBV15 and J usage is TRBJ1-4, with D maybe TRBD1 (6 bases). Trimming cost V 0 bases and J 4 bases, with 6 bases left between them. Germline lookup yields CDR1 LNHNV and CDR2 YYDKDF (reference sequence). This CDR3 region has 14 residues. The CDR3 bases are TGTGCCACCAGCAGAGACAGGGGTAATGAAAAACTGTTTTTT. Translating gives CATSRDRGNEKLFF.

Only a few counts were recorded for this clonotype. CDR3 region: CASSVVGGTGELFF. The CDR3 DNA reads as TGTGCCAGCAGCGTAGTCGGTGGCACCGGGGAGCTGTTTTTT. This chain uses TRBV9 with TRBJ2-2; no definite D call. CDR3 size: 14 residues. V lost 0 bases and J 4 bases, leaving 7 bases between the germline ends. Germline-derived CDR1 and CDR2 are SGDLS and YYNGEE.

The table lists this clonotype with many counts. The gene calls are TRBV7-9 and TRBJ2-3, with D possibly matching TRBD1 (7 bases). The V and J ends lost 5 bases and 2 bases respectively, with 17 bases between them. The CDR3 spans 16 residues. Germline V gene sequence: CDR1 SEHNR, CDR2 FQNEAQ (reference sequence). This CDR3 is CASSHDREVDTDTQYF. Here the CDR3 DNA reads TGTGCCAGCAGCCACGACAGGGAGGTCGACACAGATACGCAGTATTTT.

This clonotype has ten or more counts. The chain employs TRBV7-2 and TRBJ1-3, with TRBD1 as a possible D gene (5 bases). The V and J ends lost 5 bases and 0 bases respectively, with 14 bases between them. The CDR3 runs to 16 residues. CDR1 and CDR2 from the germline V gene are SGHTA and FQGNSA. DNA for the CDR3: TGTGCCAGCAGCCCGACGTCGGGGCCCTCTGGAAACACCATATATTTT. Residues: CASSPTSGPSGNTIYF.

The chain carries TRBV6-8 and TRBJ1-1; 7 nucleotides line up with TRBD1. V shed 5 bases and J 4 bases; nucleotides not matched to a gene: 7. This CDR3 comprises 14 residues. The germline gives CDR1 MNHGY, CDR2 SAAAGT. The CDR3 reads CASSPLTGSTEAFF. CDR3 nucleotide sequence: TGTGCCAGCAGTCCCCTGACAGGGAGCACTGAAGCTTTCTTT.

This clonotype was detected only a few times. The V gene is TRBV6-6, the J gene TRBJ2-7, with D possibly matching TRBD1 (6 bases). The CDR3 is 15 amino acids. Looked up from germline, CDR1 is MNHNY and CDR2 is SVGAGI (reference sequence). Deletions cut 7 bases from V and 0 bases from J, with 16 bases between. The CDR3 bases are TGTGCCAGCAATCACTGGACAGCTAACTCCTACGAGCAGTACTTC. It is translated as CASNHWTANSYEQYF.

The chain carries TRBV9 and TRBJ1-5; D ambiguous. The CDR3 totals 14 residues. Looked up from germline, CDR1 is SGDLS and CDR2 is YYNGEE. Trimming pared 4 bases from V and 0 bases from J, leaving 8 bases between. This CDR3 is CASSQAGSNQPQHF. The CDR3 DNA is TGTGCCAGCAGCCAGGCGGGTAGCAATCAGCCCCAGCATTTT.